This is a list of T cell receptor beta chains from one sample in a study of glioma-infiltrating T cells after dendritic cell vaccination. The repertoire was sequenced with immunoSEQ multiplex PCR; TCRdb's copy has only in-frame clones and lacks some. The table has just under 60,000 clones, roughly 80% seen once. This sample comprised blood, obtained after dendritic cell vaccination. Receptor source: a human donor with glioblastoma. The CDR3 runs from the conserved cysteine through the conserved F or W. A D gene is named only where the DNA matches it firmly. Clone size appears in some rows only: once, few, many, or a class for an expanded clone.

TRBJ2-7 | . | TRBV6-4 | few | CASSAVDSYEQYF | TGTGCCAGCAGTGCGGTCGATTCCTACGAGCAGTACTTC
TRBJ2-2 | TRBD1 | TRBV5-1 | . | CASSPLGQGYTGELFF | TGCGCCAGCAGCCCACTGGGACAGGGTTACACCGGGGAGCTGTTTTTT
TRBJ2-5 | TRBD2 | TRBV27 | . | CASSYLGTSGQQETQYF | TGTGCCAGCAGTTATTTGGGGACTAGCGGGCAACAAGAGACCCAGTACTTC
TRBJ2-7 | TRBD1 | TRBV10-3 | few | CAIRSLPGQGYEQYF | TGTGCCATCAGGTCACTACCGGGACAGGGGTACGAGCAGTACTTC
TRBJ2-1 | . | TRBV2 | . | CASTRAWGPYNEQFF | TGTGCCAGCACCCGAGCGTGGGGCCCCTACAATGAGCAGTTCTTC
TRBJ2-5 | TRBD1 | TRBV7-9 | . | CASSHSQGVLSETQYF | TGTGCCAGCAGCCATTCCCAGGGGGTATTATCGGAGACCCAGTACTTC
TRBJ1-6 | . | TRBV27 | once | CASSVSWSYNSPLHF | TGTGCCAGCAGTGTGAGTTGGTCCTATAATTCACCCCTCCACTTT
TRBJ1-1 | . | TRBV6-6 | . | CASSPGRTEAFF | TGTGCCAGCAGTCCCGGTCGAACTGAAGCTTTCTTT
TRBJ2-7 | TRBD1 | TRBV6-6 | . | CASSWTGQGSVEQYF | TGTGCCAGCAGTTGGACGGGACAGGGTTCCGTCGAGCAGTACTTC
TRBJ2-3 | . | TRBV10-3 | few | CAISLSLASSTDTQYF | TGTGCCATCAGTTTATCGCTGGCATCTAGCACAGATACGCAGTATTTT
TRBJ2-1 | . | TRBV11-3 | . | CASSLEGGANEQFF | TGTGCCAGCAGCTTAGAAGGTGGGGCTAATGAGCAGTTCTTC
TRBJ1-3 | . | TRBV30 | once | CACTTISGNTIYF | TGTGCCTGTACAACCATCTCTGGAAACACCATATATTTT
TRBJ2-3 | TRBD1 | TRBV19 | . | CASNSGQGNIDTQYF | TGTGCCAGTAATTCGGGACAGGGGAATATAGATACGCAGTATTTT
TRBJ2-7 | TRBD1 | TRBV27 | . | CASSQPYRGQEAYEQYF | TGTGCCAGCAGCCAGCCCTACCGTGGACAGGAGGCCTACGAGCAGTACTTC
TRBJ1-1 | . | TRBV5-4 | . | CASSQAGDLNTEAFF | TGTGCCAGCAGTCAAGCAGGGGACCTTAACACTGAAGCTTTCTTT
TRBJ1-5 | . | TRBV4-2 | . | CASSQDRATYSNQPQHF | TGTGCCAGCAGCCAAGACAGGGCGACCTATAGCAATCAGCCCCAGCATTTT
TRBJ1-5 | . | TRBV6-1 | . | CASSDRSNGQPQHF | TGTGCCAGCAGTGACCGATCGAACGGTCAGCCCCAGCATTTT
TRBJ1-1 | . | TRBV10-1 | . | CASSAVNTEAFF | TGCGCCAGCAGTGCAGTAAACACTGAAGCTTTCTTT
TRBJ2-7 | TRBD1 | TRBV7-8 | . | CASSLGATGVTYEQYF | TGTGCCAGCAGCTTAGGGGCGACAGGGGTCACCTACGAGCAGTACTTC
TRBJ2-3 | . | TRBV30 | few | CAWSVRESDTQYF | TGTGCCTGGAGTGTTCGGGAGTCCGATACGCAGTATTTT
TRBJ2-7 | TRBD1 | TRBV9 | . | CASSAGKGQLRTYEQYF | TGTGCCAGCAGCGCGGGAAAGGGACAGTTAAGGACCTACGAGCAGTACTTC
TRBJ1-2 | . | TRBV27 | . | CASSLSLGGAYGYTF | TGTGCCAGCAGTTTATCGCTCGGTGGTGCGTATGGCTACACCTTC
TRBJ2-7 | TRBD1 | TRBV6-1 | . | CASRTGPTSYEQYF | TGTGCCAGCCGGACAGGTCCCACCTCCTACGAGCAGTACTTC
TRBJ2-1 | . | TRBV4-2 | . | CASSQEGAEGGNEQFF | TGTGCCAGCAGCCAAGAGGGGGCTGAAGGAGGCAATGAGCAGTTCTTC
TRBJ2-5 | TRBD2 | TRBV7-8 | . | CASSASIAGVGETQYF | TGTGCCAGCAGCGCATCCATAGCGGGGGTGGGAGAGACCCAGTACTTC
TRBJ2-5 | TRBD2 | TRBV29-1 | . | CSVGPSGGFQETQYF | TGCAGCGTTGGGCCTAGCGGGGGGTTCCAAGAGACCCAGTACTTC
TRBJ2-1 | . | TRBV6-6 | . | CASGGTGGANEQFF | TGTGCCAGCGGGGGGACTGGAGGGGCGAATGAGCAGTTCTTC
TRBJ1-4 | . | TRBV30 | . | CAWTRRANEKLFF | TGTGCCTGGACCCGTCGGGCTAATGAAAAACTGTTTTTT
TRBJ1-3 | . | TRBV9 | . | CASTRNSSGNTIYF | TGTGCCAGCACCAGGAATAGCTCTGGAAACACCATATATTTT
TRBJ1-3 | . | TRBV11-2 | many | CASSSVGGNTIYF | TGTGCCAGCAGCTCCGTCGGTGGAAACACCATATATTTT
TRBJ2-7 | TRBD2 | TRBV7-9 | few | CASSFSGTSGGVEQYF | TGTGCCAGCAGCTTTTCCGGGACTAGCGGGGGGGTCGAGCAGTACTTC
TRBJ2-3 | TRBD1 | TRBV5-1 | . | CASSFRDRSRTDTQYF | TGCGCCAGCAGCTTCCGGGACAGGTCCCGCACAGATACGCAGTATTTT
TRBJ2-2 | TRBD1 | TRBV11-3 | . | CASSNNRGTGELFF | TGTGCCAGCAGCAACAACAGGGGAACCGGGGAGCTGTTTTTT
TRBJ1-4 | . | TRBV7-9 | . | CASSLDSNEKLFF | TGTGCCAGCAGCTTAGACAGTAATGAAAAACTGTTTTTT
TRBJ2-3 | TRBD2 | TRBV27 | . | CASSRQRGSTDTQYF | TGTGCCAGCAGTCGCCAGCGGGGGAGCACAGATACGCAGTATTTT
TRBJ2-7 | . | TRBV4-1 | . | CASSQAPGLAAYEQYF | TGCGCCAGCAGCCAAGCGCCGGGACTGGCAGCCTACGAGCAGTACTTC
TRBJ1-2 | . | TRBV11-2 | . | CASRSPRGGAHGYTF | TGTGCCAGCAGAAGTCCCCGAGGGGGGGCCCATGGCTACACCTTC
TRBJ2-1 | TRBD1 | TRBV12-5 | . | CASGLGQGGYNEQFF | TGTGCTAGTGGGCTGGGACAGGGCGGCTACAATGAGCAGTTCTTC
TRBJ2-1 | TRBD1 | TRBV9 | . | CASSVEMTGAGNEQFF | TGTGCCAGCAGCGTAGAAATGACAGGGGCAGGGAATGAGCAGTTCTTC
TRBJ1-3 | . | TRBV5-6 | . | CASSPITDTHSGNTIYF | TGTGCCAGCAGCCCAATTACCGACACCCACTCTGGAAACACCATATATTTT
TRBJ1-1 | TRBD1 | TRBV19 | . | CASTLGREGQGNTEAFF | TGTGCCAGTACCCTGGGTAGAGAAGGACAGGGGAACACTGAAGCTTTCTTT
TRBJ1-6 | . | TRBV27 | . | CASSLNRGYNSPLHF | TGTGCCAGCAGTTTAAATAGGGGCTATAATTCACCCCTCCACTTT
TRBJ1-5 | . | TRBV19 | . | CASSIAVGGYSNQPQHF | TGTGCCAGTAGTATAGCGGTAGGAGGCTATAGCAATCAGCCCCAGCATTTT
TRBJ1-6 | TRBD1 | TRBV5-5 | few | CASSFRLSRGSDNSPLHF | TGTGCCAGCAGCTTTAGGTTGAGCAGGGGGTCCGATAATTCACCCCTCCACTTT
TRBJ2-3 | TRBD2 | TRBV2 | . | CASNSLASGENTDTQYF | TGTGCCAGCAACTCTCTGGCTAGCGGGGAAAACACAGATACGCAGTATTTT
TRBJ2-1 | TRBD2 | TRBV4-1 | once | CASRLEQRGTNEQFF | TGCGCCAGCAGGTTAGAGCAGCGGGGCACCAATGAGCAGTTCTTC
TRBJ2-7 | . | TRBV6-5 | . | CASSPVTGAKQYF | TGTGCCAGCAGCCCCGTGACAGGAGCTAAGCAGTACTTC
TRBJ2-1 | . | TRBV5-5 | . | CASSFWSGEYNEQFF | TGTGCCAGCAGCTTTTGGTCCGGGGAATACAATGAGCAGTTCTTC
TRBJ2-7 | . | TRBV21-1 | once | CASRTPGSAHNYEQYF | TGTGCCAGCAGGACCCCCGGGTCCGCGCATAACTACGAGCAGTACTTC
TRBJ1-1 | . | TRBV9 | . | CASSAALGEAEAFF | TGTGCCAGCAGCGCCGCTCTCGGAGAGGCTGAAGCTTTCTTT
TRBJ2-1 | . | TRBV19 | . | CASSTWGGGHDNEQFF | TGTGCCAGTAGTACGTGGGGAGGGGGGCACGACAATGAGCAGTTCTTC
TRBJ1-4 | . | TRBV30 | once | CAWERGEKLFF | TGTGCCTGGGAAAGGGGAGAAAAACTGTTTTTT
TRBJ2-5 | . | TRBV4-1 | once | CASSQWAQETQYF | TGCGCCAGCAGCCAATGGGCCCAAGAGACCCAGTACTTC
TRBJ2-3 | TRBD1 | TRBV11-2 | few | CASSSDPGTGGDTQYF | TGTGCCAGCAGCTCGGACCCCGGGACAGGGGGCGATACGCAGTATTTT
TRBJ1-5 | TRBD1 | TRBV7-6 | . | CASSRQGDQPQHF | TGTGCCAGCAGCCGACAGGGGGATCAGCCCCAGCATTTT
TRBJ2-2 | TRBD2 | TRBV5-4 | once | CASMGGTQGELFF | TGTGCCAGCATGGGGGGGACCCAAGGGGAGCTGTTTTTT
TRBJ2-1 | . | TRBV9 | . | CASSRQEPSGDEQFF | TGTGCCAGCAGCCGACAGGAGCCTTCGGGCGATGAGCAGTTCTTC
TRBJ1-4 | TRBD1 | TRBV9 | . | CASSPRTGARNEKLFF | TGTGCCAGCAGCCCGCGGACAGGGGCTCGAAATGAAAAACTGTTTTTT
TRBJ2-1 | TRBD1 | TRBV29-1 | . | CSIWTGRNEQFF | TGCAGCATATGGACAGGGAGGAATGAGCAGTTCTTC